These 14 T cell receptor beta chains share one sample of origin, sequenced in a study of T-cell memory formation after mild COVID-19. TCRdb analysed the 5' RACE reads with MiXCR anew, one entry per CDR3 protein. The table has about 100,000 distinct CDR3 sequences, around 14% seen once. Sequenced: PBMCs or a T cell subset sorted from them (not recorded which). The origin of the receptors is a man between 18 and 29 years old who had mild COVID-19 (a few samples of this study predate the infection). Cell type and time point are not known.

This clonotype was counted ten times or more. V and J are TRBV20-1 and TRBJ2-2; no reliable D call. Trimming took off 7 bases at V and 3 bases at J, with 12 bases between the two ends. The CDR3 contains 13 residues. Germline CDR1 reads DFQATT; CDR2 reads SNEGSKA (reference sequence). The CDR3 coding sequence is TGCAGTGGCGTGTGGAGAGACACCGGGGAGCTGTTTTTT. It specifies CSGVWRDTGELFF.

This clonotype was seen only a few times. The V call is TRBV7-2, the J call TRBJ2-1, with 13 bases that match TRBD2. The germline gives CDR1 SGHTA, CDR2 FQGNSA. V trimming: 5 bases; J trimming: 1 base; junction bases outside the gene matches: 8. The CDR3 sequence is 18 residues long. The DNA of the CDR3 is TGTGCCAGCAGCCTACTTACTAGCGGGGGGGTTTCCTACAATGAGCAGTTCTTC. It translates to CASSLLTSGGVSYNEQFF.

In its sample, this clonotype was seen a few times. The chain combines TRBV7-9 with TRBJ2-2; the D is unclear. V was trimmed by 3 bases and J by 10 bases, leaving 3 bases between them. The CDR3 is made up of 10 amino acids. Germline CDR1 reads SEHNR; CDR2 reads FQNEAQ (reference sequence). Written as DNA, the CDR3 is TGTGCCAGCAGCTTTGAGGAGCTGTTTTTT. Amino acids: CASSFEELFF.

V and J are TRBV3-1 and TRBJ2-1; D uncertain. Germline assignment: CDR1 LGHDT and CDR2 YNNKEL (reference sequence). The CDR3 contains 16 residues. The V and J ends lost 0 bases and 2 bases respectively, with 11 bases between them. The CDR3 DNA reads TGTGCCAGCAGCCAAGAGGTGGGCGGACCCTACAATGAGCAGTTCTTC. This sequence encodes CASSQEVGGPYNEQFF.

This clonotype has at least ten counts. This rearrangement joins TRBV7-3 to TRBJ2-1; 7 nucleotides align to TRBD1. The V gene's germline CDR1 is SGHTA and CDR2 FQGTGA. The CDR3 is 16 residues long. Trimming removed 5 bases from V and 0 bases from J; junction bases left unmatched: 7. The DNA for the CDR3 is TGTGCCAGCAGCGGGACAGACTCAGGCTCCTACAATGAGCAGTTCTTC. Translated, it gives CASSGTDSGSYNEQFF. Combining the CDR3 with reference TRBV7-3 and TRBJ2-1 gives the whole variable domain GAGVSQTPSNKVTEKGKYVELRCDPISGHTALYWYRQSLGQGPEFLIYFQGTGAADDSGLPNDRFFAVRPEGSVSTLKIQRTERGDSAVYLCASSGTDSGSYNEQFFGPGTRLTVL.

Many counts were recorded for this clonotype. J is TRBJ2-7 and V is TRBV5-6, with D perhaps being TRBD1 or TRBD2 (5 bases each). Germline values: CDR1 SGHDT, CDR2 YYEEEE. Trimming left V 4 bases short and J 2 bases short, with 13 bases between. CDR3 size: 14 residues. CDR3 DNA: TGTGCCAGCAGCGTTGGGGACGGACCCTACGAGCAGTACTTC. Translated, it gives CASSVGDGPYEQYF. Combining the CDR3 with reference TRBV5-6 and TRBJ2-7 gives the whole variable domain DAGVTQSPTHLIKTRGQQVTLRCSPKSGHDTVSWYQQALGQGPQFIFQYYEEEERQRGNFPDRFSGHQFPNYSSELNVNALLLGDSALYLCASSVGDGPYEQYFGPGTRLTVT.

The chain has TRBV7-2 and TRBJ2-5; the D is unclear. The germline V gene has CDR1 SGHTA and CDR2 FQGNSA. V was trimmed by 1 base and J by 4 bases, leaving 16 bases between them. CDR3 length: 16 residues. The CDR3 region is CASSLVLSAGPETQYF. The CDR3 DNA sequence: TGTGCCAGCAGCTTAGTATTATCCGCAGGTCCAGAGACCCAGTACTTC.

Here the CDR3 reads CSVVFGGTEAFF. CDR3 DNA sequence: TGCAGCGTTGTTTTCGGAGGCACTGAAGCTTTCTTT. The chain carries TRBV29-1 and TRBJ1-1; D gene unclear. Germline CDR1 SQVTM, CDR2 ANQGSEA. This CDR3 comprises 12 residues. Trimming pared 4 bases from V and 4 bases from J, leaving 10 bases between.

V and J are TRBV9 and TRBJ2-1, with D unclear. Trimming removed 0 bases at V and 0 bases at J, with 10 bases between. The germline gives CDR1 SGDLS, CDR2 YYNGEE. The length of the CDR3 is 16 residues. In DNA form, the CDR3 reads TGTGCCAGCAGCGTAGCCGGAGAAAGCTCCTACAATGAGCAGTTCTTC. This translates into CASSVAGESSYNEQFF. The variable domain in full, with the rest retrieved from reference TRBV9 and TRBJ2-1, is DSGVTQTPKHLITATGQRVTLRCSPRSGDLSVYWYQQSLDQGLQFLIQYYNGEERAKGNILERFSAQQFPDLHSELNLSSLELGDSALYFCASSVAGESSYNEQFFGPGTRLTVL.

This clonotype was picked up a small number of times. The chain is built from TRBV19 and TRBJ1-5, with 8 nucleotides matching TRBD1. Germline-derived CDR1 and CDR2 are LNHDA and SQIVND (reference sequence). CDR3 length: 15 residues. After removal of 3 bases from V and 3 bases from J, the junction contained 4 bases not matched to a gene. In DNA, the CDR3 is TGTGCCAGTAGTATCGACAGGGGTAACAATCAGCCCCAGCATTTT. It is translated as CASSIDRGNNQPQHF.

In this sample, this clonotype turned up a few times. The CDR3 is CASARVEAYEQYF. DNA for the CDR3: TGCGCCAGCGCGCGCGTTGAGGCCTACGAGCAGTACTTC. J is TRBJ2-7 and V is TRBV5-1; the D is unclear. The CDR3 has 13 residues. The V end was cut by 7 bases, the J end by 2 bases, with 13 bases between. The germline V gene has CDR1 SGHRS and CDR2 YFSETQ.

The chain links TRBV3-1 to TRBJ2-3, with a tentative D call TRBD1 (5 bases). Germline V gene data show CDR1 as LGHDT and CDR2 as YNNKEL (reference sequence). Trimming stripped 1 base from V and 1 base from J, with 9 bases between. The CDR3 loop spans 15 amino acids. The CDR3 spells CASSQARVGTDTQYF. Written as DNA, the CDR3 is TGTGCCAGCAGCCAAGCCAGGGTGGGCACAGATACGCAGTATTTT.

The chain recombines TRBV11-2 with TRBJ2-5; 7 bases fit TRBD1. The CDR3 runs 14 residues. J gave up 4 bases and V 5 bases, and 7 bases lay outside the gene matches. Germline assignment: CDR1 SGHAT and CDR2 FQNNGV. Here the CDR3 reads CASSQPTGRETQYF. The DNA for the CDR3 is TGTGCCAGCAGCCAACCGACAGGGCGAGAGACCCAGTACTTC.

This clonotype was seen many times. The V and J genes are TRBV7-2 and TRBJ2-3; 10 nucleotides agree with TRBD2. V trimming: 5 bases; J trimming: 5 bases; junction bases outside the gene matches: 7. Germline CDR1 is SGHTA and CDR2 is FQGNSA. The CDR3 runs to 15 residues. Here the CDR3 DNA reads TGTGCCAGCAGCAACAGCGGGGGGGCCGGAGATACGCAGTATTTT. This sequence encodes CASSNSGGAGDTQYF.